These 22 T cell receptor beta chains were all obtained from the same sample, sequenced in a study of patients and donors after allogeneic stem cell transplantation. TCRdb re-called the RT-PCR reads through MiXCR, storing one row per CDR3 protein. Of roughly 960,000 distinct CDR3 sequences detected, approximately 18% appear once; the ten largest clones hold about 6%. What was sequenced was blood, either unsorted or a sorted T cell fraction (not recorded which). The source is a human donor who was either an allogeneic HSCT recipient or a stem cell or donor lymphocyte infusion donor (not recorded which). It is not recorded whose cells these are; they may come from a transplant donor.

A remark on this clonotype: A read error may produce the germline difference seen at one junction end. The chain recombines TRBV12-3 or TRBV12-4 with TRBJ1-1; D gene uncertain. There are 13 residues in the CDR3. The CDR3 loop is CVSSPRRNTEAFF. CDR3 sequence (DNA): TGTGTCAGCAGTCCCAGGAGGAACACTGAAGCTTTCTTT.

The CDR3 loop is CAITGLAADTQYF. DNA for the CDR3: TGTGCCATCACGGGACTAGCAGCAGATACGCAGTATTTT. The rearrangement joins TRBV10-3 to TRBJ2-3, with 9 positions matching TRBD2. Unmatched junction bases numbered 3, after V lost 7 bases and J lost 4 bases. Germline values: CDR1 ENHRY, CDR2 SYGVKD. The CDR3 spans 13 residues.

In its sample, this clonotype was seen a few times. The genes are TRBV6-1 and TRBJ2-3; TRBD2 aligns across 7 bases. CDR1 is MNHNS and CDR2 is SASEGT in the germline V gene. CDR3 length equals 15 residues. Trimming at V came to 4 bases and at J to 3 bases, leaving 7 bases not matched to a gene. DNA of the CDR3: TGTGCCAGCAGTGGCGCGGGAGTTGGTACAGATACGCAGTATTTT. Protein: CASSGAGVGTDTQYF.

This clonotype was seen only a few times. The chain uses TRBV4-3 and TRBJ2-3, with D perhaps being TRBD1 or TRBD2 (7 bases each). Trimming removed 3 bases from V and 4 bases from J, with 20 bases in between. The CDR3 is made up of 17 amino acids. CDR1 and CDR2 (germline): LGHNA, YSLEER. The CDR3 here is CASSQGSISGGADTQYF. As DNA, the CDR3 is TGCGCCAGCAGCCAGGGTTCTATATCAGGGGGGGCAGATACGCAGTATTTT.

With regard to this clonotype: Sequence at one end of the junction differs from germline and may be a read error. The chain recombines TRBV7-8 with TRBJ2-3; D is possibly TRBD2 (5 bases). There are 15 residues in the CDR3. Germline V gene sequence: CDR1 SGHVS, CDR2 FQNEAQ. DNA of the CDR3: TGTGCCAGCAGCTCCGCTATGGGGAGCACCGATACGCAGTATTTT. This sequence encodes CASSSAMGSTDTQYF.

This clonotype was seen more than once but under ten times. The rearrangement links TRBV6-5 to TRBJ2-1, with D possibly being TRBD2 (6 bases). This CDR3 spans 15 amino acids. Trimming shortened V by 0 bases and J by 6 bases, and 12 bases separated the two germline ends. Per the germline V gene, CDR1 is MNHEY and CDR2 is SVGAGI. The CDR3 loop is CASSYSTGLVNEQFF. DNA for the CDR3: TGTGCCAGCAGTTACTCGACGGGACTTGTCAATGAGCAGTTCTTC.

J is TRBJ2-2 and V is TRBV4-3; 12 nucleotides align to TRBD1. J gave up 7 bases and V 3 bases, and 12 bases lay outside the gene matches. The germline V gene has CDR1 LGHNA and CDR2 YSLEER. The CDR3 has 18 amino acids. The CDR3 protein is CASSHPRGQGAYSGELFF. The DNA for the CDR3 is TGCGCCAGCAGCCACCCAAGGGGACAGGGGGCATACAGCGGGGAGCTGTTTTTT.

The CDR3, as DNA: TGTGCCAGCAGTTTGAGGCCGGGACTAGCGGGGACCGGAAATGAGCAGTTCTTC. It is translated as CASSLRPGLAGTGNEQFF. The rearrangement joins TRBV12-3 or TRBV12-4 to TRBJ2-1, with TRBD2 matching 13 bases. V lost 3 bases, J lost 7 bases, and 12 bases stayed unmatched. The CDR3 is made up of 18 amino acids.

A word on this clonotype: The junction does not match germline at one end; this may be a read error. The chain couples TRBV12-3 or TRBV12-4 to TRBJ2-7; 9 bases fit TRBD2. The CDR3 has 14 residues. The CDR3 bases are TGTGCCAGCACCTTTAGCGGGAGCTCCAACGAGCAGTACTTC. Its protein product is CASTFSGSSNEQYF.

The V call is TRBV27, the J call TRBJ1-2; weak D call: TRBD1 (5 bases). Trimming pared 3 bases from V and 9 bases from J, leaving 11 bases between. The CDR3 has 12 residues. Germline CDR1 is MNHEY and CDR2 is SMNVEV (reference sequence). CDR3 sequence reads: CASSFAGLSYTF. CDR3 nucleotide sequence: TGTGCCAGCAGTTTTGCAGGGCTAAGCTACACCTTC.

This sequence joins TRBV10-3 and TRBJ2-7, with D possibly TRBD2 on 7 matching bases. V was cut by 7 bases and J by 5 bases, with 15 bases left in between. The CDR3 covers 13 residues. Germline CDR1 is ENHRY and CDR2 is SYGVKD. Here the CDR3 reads CAIMEGGSDEQYF. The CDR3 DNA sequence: TGTGCCATCATGGAGGGGGGGTCTGACGAGCAGTACTTC.

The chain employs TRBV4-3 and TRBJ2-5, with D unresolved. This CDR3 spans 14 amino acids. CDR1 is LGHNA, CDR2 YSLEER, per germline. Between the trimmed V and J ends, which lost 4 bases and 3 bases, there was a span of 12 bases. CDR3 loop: CASSLYLEEETQYF. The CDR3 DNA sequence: TGCGCCAGCAGCCTCTACTTAGAAGAAGAGACCCAGTACTTC.

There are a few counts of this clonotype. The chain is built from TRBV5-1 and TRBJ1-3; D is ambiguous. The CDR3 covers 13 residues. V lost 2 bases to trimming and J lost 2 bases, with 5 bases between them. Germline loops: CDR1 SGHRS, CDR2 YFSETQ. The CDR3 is CASSFEPGNTIYF. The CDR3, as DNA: TGCGCCAGCAGCTTTGAACCTGGAAACACCATATATTTT.

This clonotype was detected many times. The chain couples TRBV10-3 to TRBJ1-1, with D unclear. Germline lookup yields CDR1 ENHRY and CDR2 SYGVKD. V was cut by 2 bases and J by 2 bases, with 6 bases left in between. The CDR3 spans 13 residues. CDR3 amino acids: CAISEAVNTEAFF. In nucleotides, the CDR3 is TGTGCCATCAGTGAGGCGGTCAACACTGAAGCTTTCTTT.

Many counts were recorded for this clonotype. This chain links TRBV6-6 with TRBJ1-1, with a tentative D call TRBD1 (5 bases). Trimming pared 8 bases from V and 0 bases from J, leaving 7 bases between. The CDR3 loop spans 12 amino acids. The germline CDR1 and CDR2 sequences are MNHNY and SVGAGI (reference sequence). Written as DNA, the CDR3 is TGTGCCAGCTCGACAGTGAACACTGAAGCTTTCTTT. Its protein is CASSTVNTEAFF.

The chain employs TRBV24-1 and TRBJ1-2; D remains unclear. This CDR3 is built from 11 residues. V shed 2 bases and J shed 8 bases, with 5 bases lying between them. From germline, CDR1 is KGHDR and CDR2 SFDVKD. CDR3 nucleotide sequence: TGTGCCACCAGTGATTCGGGAGGCTACACCTTC. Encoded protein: CATSDSGGYTF.

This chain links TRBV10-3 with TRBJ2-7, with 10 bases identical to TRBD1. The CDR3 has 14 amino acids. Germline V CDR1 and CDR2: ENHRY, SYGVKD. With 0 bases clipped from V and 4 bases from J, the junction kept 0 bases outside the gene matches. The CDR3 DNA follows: TGTGCCATCAGTGAGTCGGGACAGGGGTACGAGCAGTACTTC. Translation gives CAISESGQGYEQYF.

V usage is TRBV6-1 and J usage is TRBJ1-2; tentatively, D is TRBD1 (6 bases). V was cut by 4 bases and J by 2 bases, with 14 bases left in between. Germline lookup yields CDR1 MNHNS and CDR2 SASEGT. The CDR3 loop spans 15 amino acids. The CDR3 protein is CASSAGTLGNYGYTF. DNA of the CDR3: TGTGCCAGCAGTGCCGGGACACTAGGAAACTATGGCTACACCTTC.

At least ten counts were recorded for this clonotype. CDR3 in DNA: TGCAGTGCTAGAGATCAATCTGAAGCTTTCTTT. This translates into CSARDQSEAFF. The V call is TRBV20-1, the J call TRBJ1-1; unclear D gene. This CDR3 is 11 amino acids long. V gave up 0 bases and J gave up 6 bases, with 5 bases separating them. Germline CDR1 and CDR2: DFQATT and SNEGSKA (reference sequence).

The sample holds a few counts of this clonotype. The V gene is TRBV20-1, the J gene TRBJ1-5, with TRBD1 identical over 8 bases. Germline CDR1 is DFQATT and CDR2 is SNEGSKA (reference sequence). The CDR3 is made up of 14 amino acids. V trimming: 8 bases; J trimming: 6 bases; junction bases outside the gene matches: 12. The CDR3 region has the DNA TGCAGTTACTCGGACAGGGTGGGCGGTCAGCCCCAGCATTTT. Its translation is CSYSDRVGGQPQHF.

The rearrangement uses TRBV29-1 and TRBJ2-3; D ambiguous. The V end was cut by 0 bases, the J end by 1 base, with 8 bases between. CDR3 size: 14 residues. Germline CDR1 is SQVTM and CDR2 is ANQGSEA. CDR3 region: CSVEDQDRTDTQYF. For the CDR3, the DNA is TGCAGCGTTGAAGATCAGGACCGCACAGATACGCAGTATTTT.

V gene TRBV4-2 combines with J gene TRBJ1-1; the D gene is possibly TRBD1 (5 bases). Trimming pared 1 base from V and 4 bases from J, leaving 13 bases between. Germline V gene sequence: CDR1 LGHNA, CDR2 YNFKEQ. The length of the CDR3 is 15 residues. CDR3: CASSQVGAGVTEAFF. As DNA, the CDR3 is TGTGCCAGCAGCCAAGTCGGAGCGGGGGTCACTGAAGCTTTCTTT.